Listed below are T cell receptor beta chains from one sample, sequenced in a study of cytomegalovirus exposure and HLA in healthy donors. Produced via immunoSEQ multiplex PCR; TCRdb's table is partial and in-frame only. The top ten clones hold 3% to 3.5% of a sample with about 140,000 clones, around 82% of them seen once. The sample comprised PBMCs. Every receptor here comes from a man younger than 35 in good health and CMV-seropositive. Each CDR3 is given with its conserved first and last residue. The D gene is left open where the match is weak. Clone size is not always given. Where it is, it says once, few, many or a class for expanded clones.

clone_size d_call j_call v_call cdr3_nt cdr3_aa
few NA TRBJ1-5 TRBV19 TGTGCCAGTAGTATGACAGCTGGGGGCAATCAGCCCCAGCATTTT CASSMTAGGNQPQHF
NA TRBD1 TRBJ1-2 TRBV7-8 TGTGCCAGCAGCTCGACCCGACAGGGTTCTGGCTACACCTTC CASSSTRQGSGYTF
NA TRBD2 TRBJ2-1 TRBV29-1 TGCAGCGTTGAAAGGTCTAGCGGGCGGGAGCAGTTCTTC CSVERSSGREQFF
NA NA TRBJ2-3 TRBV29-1 TGCAGCGTTGTTCCTAGCGAGGATACGCAGTATTTT CSVVPSEDTQYF
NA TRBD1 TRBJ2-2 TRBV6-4 TGTGCCAGCAGTGTGACAGGGGATGTGAACACCGGGGAGCTGTTTTTT CASSVTGDVNTGELFF
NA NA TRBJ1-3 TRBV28 TGTGCCAGCAGAACCCGAGGACATGGAAACACCATATATTTT CASRTRGHGNTIYF
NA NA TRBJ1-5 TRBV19 TGTGCCAGTAGTTCAGAAGACAATCAGCCCCAGCATTTT CASSSEDNQPQHF
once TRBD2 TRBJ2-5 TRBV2 TGTGCCAGCAGTGATCTAGCGGGAGGGACCCAGTACTTC CASSDLAGGTQYF
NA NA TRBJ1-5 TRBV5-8 TGTGCCAGCAGCTCCCGGAGACAGCCCCAGCATTTT CASSSRRQPQHF
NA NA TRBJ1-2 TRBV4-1 TGCGCCAGCAGCCACCGAGGGTCGAACTATGGCTACACCTTC CASSHRGSNYGYTF
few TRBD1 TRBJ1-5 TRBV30 TGTGCCTGGAGTGATGGGACAGTTAGCAATCAGCCCCAGCATTTT CAWSDGTVSNQPQHF
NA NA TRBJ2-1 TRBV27 TGTGCCAGCAGTTTTACCGGGATTCTAAGCAATGAGCAGTTCTTC CASSFTGILSNEQFF
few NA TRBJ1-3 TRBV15 TGTGCCACCAGCAGATTTCCGGGACACGAGCTCGGAAACACCATATATTTT CATSRFPGHELGNTIYF
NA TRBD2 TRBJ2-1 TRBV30 TGTGCCCTATTAGCGGGAGCTGGTAATGAGCAGTTCTTC CALLAGAGNEQFF
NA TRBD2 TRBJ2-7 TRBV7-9 TGTGCCAGCAGCTTAGCGGCCAGCGGGATAACCTACGAGCAGTACTTC CASSLAASGITYEQYF
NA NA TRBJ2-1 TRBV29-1 TGCAGCGTTGGAGGCCCCTCCGGGGTGTACAATGAGCAGTTCTTC CSVGGPSGVYNEQFF
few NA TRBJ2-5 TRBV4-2 TGTGCCAGCAGCCAAGCGGGAGCCGGGAGAGAGACCCAGTACTTC CASSQAGAGRETQYF
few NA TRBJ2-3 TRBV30 TGTGCCTGGAGTGATCAGGATACGCAGTATTTT CAWSDQDTQYF
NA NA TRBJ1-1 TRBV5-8 TGTGCCAGCAGCCTGGGGACGGGGGCTGAAGCTTTCTTT CASSLGTGAEAFF
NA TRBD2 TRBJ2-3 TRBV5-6 TGTGCCAGCAGCTTGCGCCTAGCGGGAGCTCTGTCTGATACGCAGTATTTT CASSLRLAGALSDTQYF
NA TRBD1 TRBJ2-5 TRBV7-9 TGTGCCAGCAGCCGGACAGGGGATGAGGCGGCAGAGACCCAGTACTTC CASSRTGDEAAETQYF
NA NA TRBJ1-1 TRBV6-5 TGTGCCAGCAGTTTCTCACAGAACACTGAAGCTTTCTTT CASSFSQNTEAFF
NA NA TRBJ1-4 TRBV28 TGTGCCAGCAGGGGGGGGACTCTCGGAATTAATGAAAAACTGTTTTTT CASRGGTLGINEKLFF
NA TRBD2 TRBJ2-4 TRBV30 TGTGCCTGGAGTGTGGGGTGGACTAGCGGGAGTTCCAAAAACATTCAGTACTTC CAWSVGWTSGSSKNIQYF
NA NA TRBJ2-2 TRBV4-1 TGCGCCAGCAACCCGGGAACTAACACCGGGGAGCTGTTTTTT CASNPGTNTGELFF
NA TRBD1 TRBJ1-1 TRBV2 TGTGCCAGCAGTTATGACAGGGGCAAAGCTTTCTTT CASSYDRGKAFF
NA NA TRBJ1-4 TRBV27 TGTGCCAGCAGTTCGAGGCGGGGTAATGAAAAACTGTTTTTT CASSSRRGNEKLFF
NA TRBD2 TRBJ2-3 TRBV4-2 TGTGCCAGCAGTACACACTCAGGACTAGCGGGAGAGGATACAGATACGCAGTATTTT CASSTHSGLAGEDTDTQYF
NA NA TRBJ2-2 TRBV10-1 TGCGTCAGCAGTACGGGATACACCGGGGAGCTGTTTTTT CVSSTGYTGELFF
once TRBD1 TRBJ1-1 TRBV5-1 TGCGCCAGCAGCTCATGGACAGGGAACACTGAAGCTTTCTTT CASSSWTGNTEAFF
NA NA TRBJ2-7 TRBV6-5 TGTGCCAGCACCACCCGGGGGCAGGGGGGCGAGCAGTACTTC CASTTRGQGGEQYF
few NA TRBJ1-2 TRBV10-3 TGTGCCATCAGTGGAGAGGTCTTGATCGGCTACACCTTC CAISGEVLIGYTF
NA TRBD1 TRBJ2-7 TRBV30 TGTGCCTGGAGGGGGGACAGCTACTACGAGCAGTACTTC CAWRGDSYYEQYF
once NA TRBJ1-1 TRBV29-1 TGCAGCGTTGAAGCCGGGTTGGGCACTGAAGCTTTCTTT CSVEAGLGTEAFF
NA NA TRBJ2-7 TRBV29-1 TGCAGCGTTGTAGCGCCGCCGGGAGAGCAGTACTTC CSVVAPPGEQYF
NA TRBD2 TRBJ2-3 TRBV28 TGTGCCAGCAGGGGGGAGGGACTAGCGGGAGCAGATACGCAGTATTTT CASRGEGLAGADTQYF
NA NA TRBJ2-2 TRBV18 TGTGCCAGCTCACCACAGGCCGGGAGTCACACCGGGGAGCTGTTTTTT CASSPQAGSHTGELFF
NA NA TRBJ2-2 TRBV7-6 TGTGCCAGCAGCGACTCGAACACCGGGGAGCTGTTTTTT CASSDSNTGELFF
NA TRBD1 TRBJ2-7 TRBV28 TGTGCCAGCAGCGAGGGACAGGCAAGCTCCTACGAGCAGTACTTC CASSEGQASSYEQYF
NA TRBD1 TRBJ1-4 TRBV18 TGTGCCAGCTCACCATCGGACAGGGAAGGGGAAAAACTGTTTTTT CASSPSDREGEKLFF
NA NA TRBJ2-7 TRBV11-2 TGTGCCAGCAGCTTAGCACAGGGAGCCGAGCAGTACTTC CASSLAQGAEQYF
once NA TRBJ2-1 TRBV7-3 TGTGCCAGCAGCTTAATGGGGCAGGCCGAGGATGAGCAGTTCTTC CASSLMGQAEDEQFF
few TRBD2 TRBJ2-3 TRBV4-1 TGCGCCAGCAGCCCCCTTGGTAGCGGGGAGGGAGATACGCAGTATTTT CASSPLGSGEGDTQYF
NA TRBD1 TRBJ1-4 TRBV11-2 TGTGCCAGCAGCCGATCCGGCGGGACAGCGGTAGAAAAACTGTTTTTT CASSRSGGTAVEKLFF
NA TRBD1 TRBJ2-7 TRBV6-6 TGTGCCAGCAGGCCCGGGACAGGGGGGCCCTACGAGCAGTACTTC CASRPGTGGPYEQYF
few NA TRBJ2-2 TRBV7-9 TGTGCCAGCACCCCCAGCGGGGAGCTGTTTTTT CASTPSGELFF
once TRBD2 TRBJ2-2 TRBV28 TGTGCCAGCAGGGCCAGTGGTAGGCGGGAGACGGGGGAGCTGTTTTTT CASRASGRRETGELFF
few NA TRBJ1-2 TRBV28 TGTGCCAGCAGCTCAGTGGACTATGGCTACACCTTC CASSSVDYGYTF
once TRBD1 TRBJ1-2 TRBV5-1 TGCGCCAGCAGCCCAGGACGGGACAGGCGAATCTATGGCTACACCTTC CASSPGRDRRIYGYTF
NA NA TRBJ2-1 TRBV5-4 TGTGCCAGCAGCTTGGGTACCGGCAATGAGCAGTTCTTC CASSLGTGNEQFF
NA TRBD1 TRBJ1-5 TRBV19 TGTGCCAGTAGTATATGGACAGGGGATCAGCCCCAGCATTTT CASSIWTGDQPQHF